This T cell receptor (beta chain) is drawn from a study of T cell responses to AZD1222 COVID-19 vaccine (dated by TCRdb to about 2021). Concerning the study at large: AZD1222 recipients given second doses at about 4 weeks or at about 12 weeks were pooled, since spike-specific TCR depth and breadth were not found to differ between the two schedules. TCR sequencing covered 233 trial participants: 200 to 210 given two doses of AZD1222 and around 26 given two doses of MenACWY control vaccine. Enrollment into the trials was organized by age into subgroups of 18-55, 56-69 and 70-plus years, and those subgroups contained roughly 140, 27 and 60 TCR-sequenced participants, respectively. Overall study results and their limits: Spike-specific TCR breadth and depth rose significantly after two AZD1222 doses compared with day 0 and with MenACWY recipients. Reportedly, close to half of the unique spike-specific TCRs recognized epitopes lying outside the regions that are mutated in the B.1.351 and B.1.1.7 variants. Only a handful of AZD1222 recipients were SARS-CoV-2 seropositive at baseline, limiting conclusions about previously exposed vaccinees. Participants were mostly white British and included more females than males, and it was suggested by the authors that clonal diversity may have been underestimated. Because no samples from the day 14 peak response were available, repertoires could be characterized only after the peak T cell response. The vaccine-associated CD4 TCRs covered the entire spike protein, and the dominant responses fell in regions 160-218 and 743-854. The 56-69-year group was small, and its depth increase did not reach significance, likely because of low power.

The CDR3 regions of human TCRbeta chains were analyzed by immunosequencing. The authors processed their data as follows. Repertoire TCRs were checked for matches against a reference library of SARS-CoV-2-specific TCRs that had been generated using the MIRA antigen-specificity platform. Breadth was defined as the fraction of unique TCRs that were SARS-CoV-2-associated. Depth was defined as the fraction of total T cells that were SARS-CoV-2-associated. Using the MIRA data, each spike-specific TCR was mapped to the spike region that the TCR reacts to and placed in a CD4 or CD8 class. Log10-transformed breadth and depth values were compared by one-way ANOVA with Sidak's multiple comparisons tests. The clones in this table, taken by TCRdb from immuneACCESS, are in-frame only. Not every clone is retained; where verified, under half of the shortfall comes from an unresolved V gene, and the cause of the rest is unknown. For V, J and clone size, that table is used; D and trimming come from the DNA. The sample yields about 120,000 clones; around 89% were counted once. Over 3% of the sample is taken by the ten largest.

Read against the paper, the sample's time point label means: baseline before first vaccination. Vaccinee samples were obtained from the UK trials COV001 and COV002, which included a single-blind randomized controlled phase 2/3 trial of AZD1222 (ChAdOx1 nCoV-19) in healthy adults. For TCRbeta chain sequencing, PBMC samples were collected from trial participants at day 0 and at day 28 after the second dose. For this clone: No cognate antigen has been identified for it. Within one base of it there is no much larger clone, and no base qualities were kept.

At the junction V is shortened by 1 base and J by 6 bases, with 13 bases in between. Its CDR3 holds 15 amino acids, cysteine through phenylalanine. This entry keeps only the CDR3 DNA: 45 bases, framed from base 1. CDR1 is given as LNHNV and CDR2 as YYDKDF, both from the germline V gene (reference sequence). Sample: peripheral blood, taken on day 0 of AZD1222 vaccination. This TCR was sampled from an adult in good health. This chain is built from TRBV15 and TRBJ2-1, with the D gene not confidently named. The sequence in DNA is TGTGCCACCAGCAGAGGTCGATTCACCACCAATGAGCAGTTCTTC. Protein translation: CATSRGRFTTNEQFF.